This T cell receptor beta chain was identified in a study of cytomegalovirus exposure and HLA in healthy donors. Notes on the study in general: 150 to 200 TCR beta chains were listed as cytomegalovirus-associated. Later analysis showed most CMV-associated TCR beta chains appearing HLA-restricted. Reported findings show TCR beta sequences accurately forecast HLA-A and HLA-B alleles in most subjects. In a later analysis, HLA-associated beta chains showed higher expansion and lower generation probabilities than comparable chains.

With 60 Vbeta and 13 Jbeta primers, the PCR was carried out. Using immunoSEQ multiplex PCR, the repertoire was profiled, and TCRdb retains in-frame clones only, with some absent. The sample lists 120,000 or so clones, around 80% seen once, with under 13% in the top ten. CDR3 size: 12 residues. Germline lookup yields CDR1 SGDLS and CDR2 YYNGEE. The V and J ends lost 7 bases and 6 bases respectively, with 11 bases between them. A remark on this clone: Its antigen remains unidentified.

The clonotype comes from a man aged 25 to 40 in good health and CMV-seropositive. Sequenced: PBMCs. The chain links TRBV9 to TRBJ2-1; perhaps TRBD1 as D (5 bases). CDR3 bases: TGTGCCAGCGGGGCGACTGGCAATGAGCAGTTCTTC. Translated, it gives CASGATGNEQFF.